These 29 T cell receptor beta chains originate from one sample sequenced in a study of CD8+CD57+ T cells in acquired aplastic anemia. Before being chosen for sequencing, patients had shown CD8+CD57+ cell expansion by flow cytometry. Investigators profiled TCR beta VDJ and CDR3 from genomic DNA template. TCRdb reanalysed the reads using MiXCR and keeps one entry per CDR3 protein. Here the sample spans approximately 250,000 distinct CDR3 sequences, 70% to 85% being singletons. Sequencing used sorted CD4+, CD8+, or CD8+CD57+ T cells (not recorded which) from PBMCs. All receptors derive from a human donor with aplastic anemia.

Points on this clonotype: The junction and the germline gene differ at one end; a read error may be behind it. The chain carries TRBV7-2 and TRBJ1-2, with no clear D. The CDR3 covers 16 residues. CDR1 is SGHTA, CDR2 FQGNSA, per germline. The CDR3 region has the DNA TGCGCCAGCAGCTTGCGTTCGGACGATAACTATGGCTACTACACCTTC. Amino acids: CASSLRSDDNYGYYTF.

The V gene is TRBV7-6, the J gene TRBJ1-2; no definite D call. Looked up from germline, CDR1 is SGHVS and CDR2 is FNYEAQ. The CDR3 extends over 15 amino acids. V was clipped by 3 bases and J by 14 bases, with 25 bases between them. The CDR3 coding sequence is TGTGCCAGCAGCTTGGACGCGAGCGGGAGCAGCACAGATACCTTC. Amino acids: CASSLDASGSSTDTF. The whole variable domain, filled in from reference TRBV7-6 and TRBJ1-2, reads GAGVSQSPRYKVTKRGQDVALRCDPISGHVSLYWYRQALGQGPEFLTYFNYEAQQDKSGLPNDRFSAERPEGSISTLTIQRTEQRDSAMYRCASSLDASGSSTDTFGSGTRLTVV.

This clonotype came up once. Given the absence of the conserved phenylalanine or tryptophan at the CDR3 end, a read error is likely. Because the CDR3's place on the DNA is in doubt, the DNA is left out and the CDR3 is given as listed by TCRdb. The chain uses TRBV7-9 and TRBJ2-5; the table's D call, TRBD1, has no DNA check behind it. The CDR3 is 13 amino acids long, termini counted. The germline gives CDR1 SEHNR, CDR2 FQNEAQ (reference sequence). CDR3 amino acids: CASSHNPGELHFG.

This chain links TRBV7-3 with TRBJ2-3, with TRBD2 matching over 8 bases. The ends lost 4 bases at V and 6 bases at J; junction bases unmatched: 6. The germline gives CDR1 SGHTA, CDR2 FQGTGA. This CDR3 has 14 amino acids. The CDR3 here is CASSSAGARDTQYF. CDR3 nucleotides: TGTGCCAGCAGCTCAGCGGGAGCCCGGGATACGCAGTATTTT.

Here the CDR3 reads CASSLAGGTKTQQYF. The CDR3 coding sequence is TGTGCCAGCAGCTTAGCGGGAGGGACCAAAACGCAGCAGTACTTC. V usage is TRBV7-8 and J usage is TRBJ2-5; 7 bases agree with TRBD2. CDR3 size: 15 residues. From germline, CDR1 is SGHVS and CDR2 FQNEAQ. The J segment lost 11 bases and the V segment lost 0 bases, leaving 12 bases of the junction unmatched. The variable domain in full, with the rest retrieved from reference TRBV7-8 and TRBJ2-5, is GAGVSQSPRYKVAKRGQDVALRCDPISGHVSLFWYQQALGQGPEFLTYFQNEAQLDKSGLPSDRFFAERPEGSVSTLKIQRTQQEDSAVYLCASSLAGGTKTQQYFGPGTRLLVL.

The J gene is TRBJ2-3, the V gene TRBV20-1; TRBD2 matches 8 bases. Per the germline V gene, CDR1 is DFQATT and CDR2 is SNEGSKA (reference sequence). This CDR3 is built from 14 residues. J was trimmed by 6 bases and V by 0 bases; bases with no gene match: 5. The CDR3 loop reads CSARDSSGSDTQYF. CDR3 in DNA: TGCAGTGCTAGAGATTCTAGCGGGTCGGATACGCAGTATTTT.

Turning to this clonotype: Here the CDR3 omits its conserved ending phenylalanine or tryptophan, so a read error is the likely source. The DNA is omitted, as the CDR3 cannot be located on it reliably, and the CDR3 follows TCRdb's listing. This chain joins TRBV6-1 and TRBJ2-6; TRBD1, the table's D call, was not compared with the DNA. The CDR3 length is 8 residues, termini included. CDR1 and CDR2 (germline): MNHNS, SASEGT. The CDR3 here is CASSEDSG.

This clonotype was seen just once. The CDR3 ends on some other residue instead of the conserved phenylalanine or tryptophan, so this is likely a read error. It is unclear where the CDR3 begins or ends on the DNA, so no DNA is shown, and the CDR3 is as TCRdb lists it. The V call is TRBV7-9, the J call TRBJ2-2; the DNA was not compared with TRBD1, the D call given in the table. Germline-derived CDR1 and CDR2 are SEHNR and FQNEAQ (reference sequence). The CDR3 has 13 residues if both end residues are counted. The CDR3 sequence is CASSFTGAMNSFS.

The chain joins TRBV7-9 to TRBJ2-5, with 10 positions matching TRBD2. Germline-derived CDR1 and CDR2 are SEHNR and FQNEAQ (reference sequence). The CDR3 sequence is 11 residues long. The CDR3 region is CSGGEQETQYF. CDR3 bases: TGTAGCGGGGGGGAACAAGAGACCCAGTACTTC. Complete variable domain (other parts from reference TRBV7-9 and TRBJ2-5): DTGVSQNPRHKITKRGQNVTFRCDPISEHNRLYWYRQTLGQGPEFLTYFQNEAQLEKSRLLSDRFSAERPKGSFSTLEIQRTEQGDSAMYLCSGGEQETQYFGPGTRLLVL.

As for this clonotype: At one boundary the junction diverges from the germline segment, which might be a read error. The chain combines TRBV5-1 with TRBJ2-3; possibly TRBD2 for D (5 bases). Looked up from germline, CDR1 is SGHRS and CDR2 is YFSETQ. This CDR3 comprises 13 residues. The CDR3 region has the DNA TGTGCCAGCGGCTTGGAGAGGGAAGAGCCGCAGTATTTT. This encodes CASGLEREEPQYF.

To note about this clonotype: Because the CDR3's place on the DNA is in doubt, the DNA is left out and the CDR3 is given as listed by TCRdb. The chain carries TRBV7-9 and TRBJ1-5. The CDR3 spans 15 residues, counting both ends. Germline assignment: CDR1 SEHNR and CDR2 FQNEAQ (reference sequence). This chain's CDR3 is CASSLGAYDQYFGHF.

V gene TRBV9 combines with J gene TRBJ2-5, with D unresolved. The V gene's germline CDR1 is SGDLS and CDR2 YYNGEE. The germline V and J ends were trimmed by 0 bases and 9 bases, with 21 bases remaining between them. CDR3 size: 16 residues. In DNA form, the CDR3 reads TGTGCCAGCAGCGTAGGCATCGCCCGAAATCAGCCGCCCCAGTACTTC. Translation gives CASSVGIARNQPPQYF.

This chain links TRBV7-3 with TRBJ2-7; 7 bases line up with TRBD1. Losses at the gene ends were 5 bases for V and 7 bases for J; bases not matched to a gene: 8. The CDR3 has 13 amino acids. Germline V gene sequence: CDR1 SGHTA, CDR2 FQGTGA. The CDR3 loop is CASSQQGYAEQYV. CDR3 bases: TGTGCCAGCAGCCAACAGGGGTATGCGGAGCAGTACGTC.

Comments on this clonotype: The limits of the CDR3 on the DNA are not certain, so only TCRdb's listed CDR3 is given. The V gene is TRBV7-9, the J gene TRBJ2-7; the table calls TRBD1, which could not be checked here. The length of the CDR3 is 18 amino acids, counting both ends. Germline V gene sequence: CDR1 SEHNR, CDR2 FQNEAQ (reference sequence). The CDR3 region is CASSLHGDEAFFAYEQYV.

Comments on this clonotype: Because the CDR3's place on the DNA is in doubt, the DNA is left out and the CDR3 is given as listed by TCRdb. The rearrangement joins TRBV7-2 to TRBJ1-1; TRBD1, the D gene given by the table, was not confirmed from the DNA. Germline lookup yields CDR1 SGHTA and CDR2 FQGNSA. The CDR3 length is 15 residues, termini included. CDR3 sequence: CASSWGEGTNNDSFF.

Regarding this clonotype: The conserved closing phenylalanine or tryptophan is absent in this CDR3, likely reflecting a read error. It is unclear where the CDR3 begins or ends on the DNA, so no DNA is shown, and the CDR3 is as TCRdb lists it. The V and J genes are TRBV2 and TRBJ1-1; the DNA was not used to check the table's D call, TRBD1. From germline, CDR1 is SNHLY and CDR2 FYNNEI. The CDR3 contains 15 residues when both ends are counted. CDR3 residues: CASGDGVTDTQDFVP.

This clonotype was picked up a small number of times. This chain joins TRBV7-2 and TRBJ2-5; D gene ambiguous. The germline gives CDR1 SGHTA, CDR2 FQGNSA. The CDR3 spans 13 residues. Trimming cost V 5 bases and J 2 bases, with 9 bases left between them. The CDR3 DNA follows: TGTGCCAGCAGCACCGTCCAACAAGAGACCCAGTACTTC. Amino acid sequence: CASSTVQQETQYF.

Turning to this clonotype: Given the absence of the conserved phenylalanine or tryptophan at the CDR3 end, a read error is likely. The DNA is left out, because the CDR3 cannot be placed on it with certainty; the CDR3 is given as TCRdb lists it. V gene TRBV7-9 combines with J gene TRBJ2-2; the table assigns TRBD2, which was not confirmed against the DNA. Germline values: CDR1 SEHNR, CDR2 FQNEAQ (reference sequence). The CDR3 spans 13 amino acids, including both terminal residues. The CDR3: CASSPDSRGYTFG.

This sequence joins TRBV7-3 and TRBJ1-5, with D hard to call. The V gene lost 2 bases and the J gene lost 11 bases, with 16 bases spanning the gap. The CDR3 is 14 amino acids. Germline lookup yields CDR1 SGHTA and CDR2 FQGTGA. The CDR3 spells CASSLELRGHTQHF. CDR3 bases: TGTGCCAGCAGCTTAGAGTTGAGAGGGCACACCCAGCATTTT.

As for this clonotype: At one end, the junction sequence differs from germline, possibly due to a read error. This chain uses TRBV7-8 with TRBJ2-3; D might be TRBD2 (5 bases). Germline loops: CDR1 SGHVS, CDR2 FQNEAQ. CDR3 length equals 14 residues. In DNA form, the CDR3 reads TGTGCCAGCAGCTTTGATGGAGGTCCCGATACGCTGTATTTT. It codes for CASSFDGGPDTLYF.

The chain has TRBV7-8 and TRBJ1-5, with unresolved D. The CDR3 runs 15 residues. The germline V gene encodes CDR1 SGHVS and CDR2 FQNEAQ. V was trimmed by 0 bases and J by 16 bases, leaving 22 bases between them. The CDR3 is CASSLAGGRGTQYHF. Written as DNA, the CDR3 is TGTGCCAGCAGCTTAGCTGGAGGTCGCGGTACGCAGTATCATTTT.

This chain uses TRBV11-2 with TRBJ2-3, with a tentative D call TRBD2 (6 bases). The germline V and J ends were trimmed by 8 bases and 1 base, with 10 bases remaining between them. Per the germline V gene, CDR1 is SGHAT and CDR2 is FQNNGV. The CDR3 has 13 residues. Written as DNA, the CDR3 is TGTGCCAGCGCCGGGACTGGCACAGATACGCAGTATTTT. Translation: CASAGTGTDTQYF. Based on the CDR3 plus reference TRBV11-2 and TRBJ2-3, the full variable domain is EAGVAQSPRYKIIEKRQSVAFWCNPISGHATLYWYQQILGQGPKLLIQFQNNGVVDDSQLPKDRFSAERLKGVDSTLKIQPAKLEDSAVYLCASAGTGTDTQYFGPGTRLTVL.

This clonotype was counted between two and nine times. This may be a read error, as it is one base from a much larger clone. The conserved closing phenylalanine or tryptophan is absent in this CDR3, likely reflecting a read error. The DNA is left out, because the CDR3 cannot be placed on it with certainty; the CDR3 is given as TCRdb lists it. CDR3 sequence reads: CASSYHPAGTALS. The chain has TRBV7-8 and TRBJ2-7; whether TRBD1, the table's D call, matches the DNA was not checked. Per germline, CDR1 SGHVS and CDR2 FQNEAQ. The CDR3 numbers 13 amino acids, ends counted.

The gene calls are TRBV9 and TRBJ2-3, with D unresolved. Per germline, CDR1 SGDLS and CDR2 YYNGEE. This CDR3 is 14 amino acids long. V lost 3 bases and J lost 15, with 23 bases in between. The CDR3 sequence: CASSAAVSPEHRYF. The CDR3 DNA follows: TGTGCCAGCAGCGCGGCGGTCAGTCCCGAGCACAGATATTTT. The complete variable domain, with remaining parts taken from reference TRBV9 and TRBJ2-3, reads DSGVTQTPKHLITATGQRVTLRCSPRSGDLSVYWYQQSLDQGLQFLIQYYNGEERAKGNILERFSAQQFPDLHSELNLSSLELGDSALYFCASSAAVSPEHRYFGPGTRLTVL.

This chain connects TRBV20-1 to TRBJ2-7; 7 positions match TRBD1. The ends lost 3 bases at V and 2 bases at J; junction bases unmatched: 7. From germline, CDR1 is DFQATT and CDR2 SNEGSKA (reference sequence). CDR3 size: 14 residues. CDR3 nucleotide sequence: TGCAGTGCTAGTGGGGCAGGGGGAACCTACGAGCAGTACTTC. Amino acids: CSASGAGGTYEQYF.

Worth noting for this clonotype: One end of the junction varies from germline; a read error may be responsible. This chain connects TRBV9 to TRBJ2-5, with D perhaps matching TRBD1 (5 bases). The CDR3 length is 14 residues. Germline CDR1 is SGDLS and CDR2 is YYNGEE. The CDR3 sequence: CASSTDSDPETPHF. Here the CDR3 DNA reads TGTGCCAGCAGCACCGACAGCGACCCCGAGACCCCACACTTC.

The J gene is TRBJ2-5, the V gene TRBV7-8; D is unclear. There are 13 residues in the CDR3. V lost 1 base to trimming and J lost 5 bases, with 8 bases between them. CDR1 and CDR2 from the germline V gene are SGHVS and FQNEAQ. The CDR3 nucleotides are TGTGCCAGCAGCTTAGAGGGATTGGAGACCCAGTACTTC. Translating gives CASSLEGLETQYF. Full variable domain (remainder filled in from reference TRBV7-8 and TRBJ2-5): GAGVSQSPRYKVAKRGQDVALRCDPISGHVSLFWYQQALGQGPEFLTYFQNEAQLDKSGLPSDRFFAERPEGSVSTLKIQRTQQEDSAVYLCASSLEGLETQYFGPGTRLLVL.

The rearrangement links TRBV24-1 to TRBJ2-3; no clear D. The CDR3 is made up of 14 amino acids. V was trimmed by 0 bases and J by 2 bases, leaving 5 bases between them. Germline lookup yields CDR1 KGHDR and CDR2 SFDVKD. The CDR3 sequence: CATSDLQDTDTQYF. The CDR3 bases are TGTGCCACCAGTGATTTGCAGGACACAGATACGCAGTATTTT.

The rearrangement joins TRBV7-8 to TRBJ2-7; D tentatively fits TRBD1 or TRBD2 (5 bases each). This CDR3 is 18 amino acids long. Germline CDR1 reads SGHVS; CDR2 reads FQNEAQ. V shed 3 bases and J shed 2 bases, with 23 bases lying between them. CDR3 in DNA: TGTGCCAGCAGCTTTCATCCGGCAGGGACCACCCATGCCTACGAGCAGTACGTC. It encodes CASSFHPAGTTHAYEQYV.